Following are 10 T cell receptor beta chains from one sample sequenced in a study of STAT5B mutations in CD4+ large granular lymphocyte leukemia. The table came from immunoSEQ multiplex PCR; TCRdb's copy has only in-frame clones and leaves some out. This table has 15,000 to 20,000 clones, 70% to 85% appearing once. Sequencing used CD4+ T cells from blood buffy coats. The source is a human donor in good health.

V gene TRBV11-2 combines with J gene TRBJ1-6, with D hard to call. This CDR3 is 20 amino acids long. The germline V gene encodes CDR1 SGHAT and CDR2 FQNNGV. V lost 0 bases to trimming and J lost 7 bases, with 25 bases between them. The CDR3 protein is CASSLEVSYIPRLWNSPLHF. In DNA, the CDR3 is TGTGCCAGCAGCTTAGAGGTAAGTTACATCCCGCGATTGTGGAATTCACCCCTCCACTTT.

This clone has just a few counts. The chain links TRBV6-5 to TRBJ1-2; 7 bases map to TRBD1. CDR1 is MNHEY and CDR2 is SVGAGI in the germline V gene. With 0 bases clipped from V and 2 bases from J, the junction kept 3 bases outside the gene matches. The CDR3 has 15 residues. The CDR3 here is CASSYSGQTNYGYTF. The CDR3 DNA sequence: TGTGCCAGCAGTTACTCGGGACAGACCAACTATGGCTACACCTTC.

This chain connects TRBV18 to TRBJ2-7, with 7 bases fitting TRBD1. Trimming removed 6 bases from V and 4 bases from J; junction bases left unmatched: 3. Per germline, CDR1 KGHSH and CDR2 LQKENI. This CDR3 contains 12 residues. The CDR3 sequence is CASSTTGYEQYF. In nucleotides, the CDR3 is TGTGCCAGCTCGACGACAGGGTACGAGCAGTACTTC. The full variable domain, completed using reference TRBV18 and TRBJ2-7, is NAGVMQNPRHLVRRRGQEARLRCSPMKGHSHVYWYRQLPEEGLKFMVYLQKENIIDESGMPKERFSAEFPKEGPSILRIQQVVRGDSAAYFCASSTTGYEQYFGPGTRLTVT.

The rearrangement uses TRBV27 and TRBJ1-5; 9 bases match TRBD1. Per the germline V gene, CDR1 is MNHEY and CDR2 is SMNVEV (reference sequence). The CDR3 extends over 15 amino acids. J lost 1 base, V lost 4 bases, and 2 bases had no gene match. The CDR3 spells CASSWGTGSNQPQHF. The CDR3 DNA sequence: TGTGCCAGCAGTTGGGGGACAGGGAGCAATCAGCCCCAGCATTTT.

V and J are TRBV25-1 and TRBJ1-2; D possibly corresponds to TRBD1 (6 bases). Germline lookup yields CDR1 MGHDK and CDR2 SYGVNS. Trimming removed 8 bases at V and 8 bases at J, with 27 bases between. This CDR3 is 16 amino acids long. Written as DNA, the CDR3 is TGTGCCAGCCCCCGGAAGGACAGCCCTCTTAGGGAAGGCTACACCTTC. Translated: CASPRKDSPLREGYTF.

This chain's CDR3 is CASSSPGQRDTEAFF. CDR3 DNA: TGTGCCAGCAGCTCACCGGGACAGAGAGACACTGAAGCTTTCTTT. The rearrangement uses TRBV7-8 and TRBJ1-1, with 7 bases that match TRBD1. V lost 4 bases, J lost 3 bases, and 8 bases stayed unmatched. Germline assignment: CDR1 SGHVS and CDR2 FQNEAQ. This CDR3 comprises 15 residues.

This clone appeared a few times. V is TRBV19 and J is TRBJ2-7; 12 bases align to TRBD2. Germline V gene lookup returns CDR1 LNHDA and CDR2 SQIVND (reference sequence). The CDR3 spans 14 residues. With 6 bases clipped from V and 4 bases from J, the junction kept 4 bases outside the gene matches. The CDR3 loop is CASRLAGGPYEQYF. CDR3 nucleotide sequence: TGTGCCAGTAGGCTAGCGGGAGGGCCATACGAGCAGTACTTC.

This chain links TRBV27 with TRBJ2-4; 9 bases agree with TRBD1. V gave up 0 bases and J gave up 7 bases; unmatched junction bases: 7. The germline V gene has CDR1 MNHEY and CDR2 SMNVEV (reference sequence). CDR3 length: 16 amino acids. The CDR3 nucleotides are TGTGCCAGCAGTTTATCCCGTGGACAGGGGAGGAACATTCAGTACTTC. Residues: CASSLSRGQGRNIQYF.

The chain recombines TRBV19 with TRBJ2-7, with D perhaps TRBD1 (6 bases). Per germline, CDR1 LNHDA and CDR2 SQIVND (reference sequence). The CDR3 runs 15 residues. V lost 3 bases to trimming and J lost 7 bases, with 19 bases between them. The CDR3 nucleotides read TGTGCCAGTAGTATGACACCCAACAGGGTCGGAGAGCAGTACTTC. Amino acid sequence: CASSMTPNRVGEQYF.

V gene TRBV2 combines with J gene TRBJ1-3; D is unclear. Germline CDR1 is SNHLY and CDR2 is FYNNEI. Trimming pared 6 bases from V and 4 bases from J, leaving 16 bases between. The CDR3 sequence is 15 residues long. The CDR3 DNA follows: TGTGCCAGCAGGAGGAGGGAAAGTAGCGGAAACACCATATATTTT. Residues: CASRRRESSGNTIYF.